Listed here is a single T cell receptor (beta chain). It has no known antigen specificity. Qualities for individual bases were not recorded, and no much larger clone is one base off. The data originate from a study of blood T cell repertoires in COVID-19 (dated by TCRdb to the early 2020s). Study-wide context: Samples covering the acute and convalescent phases of COVID-19 were provided by collaborators in the United States, Italy and Spain. Samples were obtained from the ongoing ImmuneRACE study (first 160 participants) and from about 1,300 subjects provided by 6 global collaborators. Where available, HLA class I and class II types were taken from metadata supplied by the sample provider and were not determined by assay-based typing. The prospective study material was composed of cDNA or gDNA derived from T cells, B-cell-depleted T cells, or PBMCs. The repertoires were made available in a free public database intended to serve as a resource for research on the immune response to SARS-CoV-2. Deeply sampled blood TCRbeta repertoires from subjects exposed to, actively infected with, or recovered from COVID-19 were included in the dataset. A de-identified subject ID, COVID-19 status, age in years and sex were almost always included in the sample metadata. Results and caveats for the whole study, not just this receptor: The amount of clinical and demographic metadata varied by source and participant and was provided uncurated.

TCRbeta CDR3 regions were amplified from genomic DNA by means of the immunoSEQ Assay, a bias-controlled multiplex PCR. The authors' analysis ran thus. Nucleated cell counts per sample were estimated from amplification of reference gene primers within the assay. Sequence reads were collapsed and filtered to measure the absolute abundance of every unique TCRbeta CDR3 rearrangement. For each sample, productive Simpson clonality was calculated as the square root of Simpson's diversity index across productive rearrangements. Here the immuneACCESS table is served through TCRdb, limited to in-frame sequences with V and J called. Missing clones are a known gap in these copies; in checked studies unresolved V genes cover under half, and the rest lacks a known reason. That table furnishes V, J and clone size, whereas the DNA furnished D and trimming. The table for this sample lists under 200,000 clones; about 88% of them were counted only once. 7% to 8% of the sample is taken by the ten largest.

Trimming takes 7 bases from V and 1 base from J, and the germline ends sit 14 bases apart. Taken from cysteine to phenylalanine, the CDR3 has 15 residues. Left in the record is the CDR3 DNA by itself, 45 bases read in frame from the first base. From the germline V gene (reference sequence), CDR1 is LNHDA and CDR2 is SQIVND. In the prospective study, participants were roughly 18 to 95 years old, resided in approximately 22 geographic areas of the United States, and were enrolled through a virtual design. In the prospective study, cohorts were assigned on the basis of participant-reported clinical history obtained from a screening survey and a study questionnaire. ImmuneRACE Cohort 3 recovered participants were defined by two consecutive negative NP/OP PCR tests, healthcare professional clearance, or symptom resolution. In the prospective study, whole blood, serum and a nasopharyngeal or oropharyngeal swab were collected from each participant by mobile phlebotomists. Over a 2-month period, participants in the prospective study had the option of providing additional blood draws and questionnaires. Before DNA extraction, blood samples from the prospective study were shipped at room temperature or frozen.

The origin of this receptor is a woman aged 50 to 60 who had recovered from COVID-19. Sequenced sample: PBMCs or T cells enriched from blood (not recorded which). The chain is made from TRBV19 and TRBJ1-5; the best D guess is TRBD1, with 6 bases matching. The DNA sequence follows: TGTGCCAGTAAGCAACAGGGACCAAGCAATCAGCCCCAGCATTTT. This encodes CASKQQGPSNQPQHF.